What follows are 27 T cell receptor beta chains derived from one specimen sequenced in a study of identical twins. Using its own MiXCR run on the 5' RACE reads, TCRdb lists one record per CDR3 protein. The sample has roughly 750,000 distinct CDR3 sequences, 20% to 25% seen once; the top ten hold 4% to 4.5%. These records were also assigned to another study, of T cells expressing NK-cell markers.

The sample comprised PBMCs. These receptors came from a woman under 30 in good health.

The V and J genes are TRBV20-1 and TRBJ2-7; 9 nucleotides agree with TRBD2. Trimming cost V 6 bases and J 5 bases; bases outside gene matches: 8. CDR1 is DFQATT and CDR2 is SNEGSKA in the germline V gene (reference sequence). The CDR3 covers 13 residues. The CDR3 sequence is CSASGREGNEQYF. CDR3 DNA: TGCAGTGCAAGCGGGCGGGAGGGGAACGAGCAGTACTTC.

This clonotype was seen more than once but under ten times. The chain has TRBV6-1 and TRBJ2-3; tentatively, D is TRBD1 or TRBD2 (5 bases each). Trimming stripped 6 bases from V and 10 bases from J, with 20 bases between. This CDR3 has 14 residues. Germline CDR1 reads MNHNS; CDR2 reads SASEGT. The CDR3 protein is CASSPHGNWDAQYF. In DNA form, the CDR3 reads TGTGCCAGCAGCCCCCACGGGAATTGGGACGCGCAGTATTTT.

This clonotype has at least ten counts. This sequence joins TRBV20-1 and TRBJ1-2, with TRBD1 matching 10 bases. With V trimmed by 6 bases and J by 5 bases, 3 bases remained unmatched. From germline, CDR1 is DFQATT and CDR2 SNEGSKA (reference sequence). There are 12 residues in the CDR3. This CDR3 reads CSAGQGVYGYTF. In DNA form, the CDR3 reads TGCAGTGCAGGACAGGGGGTGTATGGCTACACCTTC.

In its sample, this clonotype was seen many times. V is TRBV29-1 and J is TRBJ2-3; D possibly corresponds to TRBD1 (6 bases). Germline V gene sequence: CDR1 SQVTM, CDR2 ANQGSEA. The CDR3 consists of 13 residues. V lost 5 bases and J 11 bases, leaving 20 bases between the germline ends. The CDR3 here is CSVLGPHFRGQYF. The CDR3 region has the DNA TGCAGCGTTCTGGGACCCCACTTCAGGGGGCAGTATTTT.

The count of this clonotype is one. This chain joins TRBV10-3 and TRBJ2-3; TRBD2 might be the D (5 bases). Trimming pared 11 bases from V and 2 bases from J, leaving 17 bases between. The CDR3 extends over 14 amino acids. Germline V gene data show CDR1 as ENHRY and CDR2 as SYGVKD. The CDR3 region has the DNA TGTGCCTTCATGGGCAGCGGACTCACAGATACGCAGTATTTT. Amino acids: CAFMGSGLTDTQYF.

The CDR3 is CASSQGGLNNSPLHF. Written as DNA, the CDR3 is TGTGCCAGCAGCCAAGGGGGGTTGAATAATTCACCCCTCCACTTT. The chain combines TRBV3-1 with TRBJ1-6; TRBD1 might be the D (5 bases). The CDR3 length is 15 residues. Trimming took 1 base from V and 5 from J, leaving 9 bases between them. Germline-derived CDR1 and CDR2 are LGHDT and YNNKEL (reference sequence).

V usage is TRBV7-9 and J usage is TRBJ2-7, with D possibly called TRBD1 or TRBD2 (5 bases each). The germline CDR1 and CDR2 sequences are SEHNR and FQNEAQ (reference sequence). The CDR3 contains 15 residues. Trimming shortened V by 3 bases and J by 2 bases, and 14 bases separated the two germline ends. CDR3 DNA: TGTGCCAGCAGCTTCTCTGGCCGGGACCCCTACGAGCAGTACTTC. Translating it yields CASSFSGRDPYEQYF.

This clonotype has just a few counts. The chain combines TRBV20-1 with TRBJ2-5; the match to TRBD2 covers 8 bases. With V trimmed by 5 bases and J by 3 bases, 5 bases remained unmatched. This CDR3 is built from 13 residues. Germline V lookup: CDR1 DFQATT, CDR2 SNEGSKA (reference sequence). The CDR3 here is CSAVVAGKETQYF. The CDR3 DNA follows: TGCAGTGCTGTGGTAGCGGGGAAAGAGACCCAGTACTTC.

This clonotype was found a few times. This chain's CDR3 is CASTGRPQHF. The CDR3 region has the DNA TGTGCCAGCACCGGGAGGCCCCAGCATTTT. V usage is TRBV12-3 or TRBV12-4 and J usage is TRBJ1-5; D uncertain. There are 10 residues in the CDR3. Between the trimmed V and J ends, which lost 7 bases and 9 bases, there was a span of 7 bases.

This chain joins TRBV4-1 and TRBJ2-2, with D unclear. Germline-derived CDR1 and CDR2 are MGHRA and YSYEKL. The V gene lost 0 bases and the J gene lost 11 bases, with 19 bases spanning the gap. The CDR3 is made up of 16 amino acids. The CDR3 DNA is TGCGCCAGCAGCCAAGAGGTGGCCACGCGGAGCCTCGAGCTGTTTTTT. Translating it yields CASSQEVATRSLELFF.

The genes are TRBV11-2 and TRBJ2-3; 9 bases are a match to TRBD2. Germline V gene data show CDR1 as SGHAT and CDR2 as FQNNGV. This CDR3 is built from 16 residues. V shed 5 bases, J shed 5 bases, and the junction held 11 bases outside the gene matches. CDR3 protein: CASSRSGGRAKDTQYF. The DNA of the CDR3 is TGTGCCAGCAGCCGATCGGGCGGGAGGGCCAAAGATACGCAGTATTTT.

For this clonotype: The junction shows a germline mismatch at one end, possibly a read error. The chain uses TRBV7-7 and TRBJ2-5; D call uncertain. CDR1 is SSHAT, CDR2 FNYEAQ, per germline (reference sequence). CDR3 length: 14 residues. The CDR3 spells CASSPTGFGETQYF. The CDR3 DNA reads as TGTGCTAGCAGCCCTACTGGTTTTGGGGAGACCCAGTACTTC. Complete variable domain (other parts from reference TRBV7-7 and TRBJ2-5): GAGVSQSPRYKVTKRGQDVTLRCDPISSHATLYWYQQALGQGPEFLTYFNYEAQPDKSGLPSDRFSAERPEGSISTLTIQRTEQRDSAMYRCASSPTGFGETQYFGPGTRLLVL.

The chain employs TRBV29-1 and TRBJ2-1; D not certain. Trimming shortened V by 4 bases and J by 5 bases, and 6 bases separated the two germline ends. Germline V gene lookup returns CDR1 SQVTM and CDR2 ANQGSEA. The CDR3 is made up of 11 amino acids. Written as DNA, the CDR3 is TGCAGCGTTGTGCCGAACAATGAGCAGTTCTTC. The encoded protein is CSVVPNNEQFF.

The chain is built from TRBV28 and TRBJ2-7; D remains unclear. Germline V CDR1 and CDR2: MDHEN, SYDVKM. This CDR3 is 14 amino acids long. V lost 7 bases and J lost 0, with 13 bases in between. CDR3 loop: CASMESRASYEQYF. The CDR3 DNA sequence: TGTGCCAGCATGGAGTCTAGGGCCTCCTACGAGCAGTACTTC.

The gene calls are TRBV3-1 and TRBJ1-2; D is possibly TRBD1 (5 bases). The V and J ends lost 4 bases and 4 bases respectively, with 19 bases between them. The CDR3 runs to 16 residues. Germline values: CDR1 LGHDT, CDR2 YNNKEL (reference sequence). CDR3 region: CASSLRAGDRSYGYTF. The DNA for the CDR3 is TGTGCCAGCAGCCTAAGGGCCGGGGACCGGAGCTATGGCTACACCTTC.

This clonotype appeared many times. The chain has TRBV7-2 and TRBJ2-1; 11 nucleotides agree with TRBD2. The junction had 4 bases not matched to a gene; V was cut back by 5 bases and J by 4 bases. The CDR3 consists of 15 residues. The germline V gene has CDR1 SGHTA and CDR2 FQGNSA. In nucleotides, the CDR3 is TGTGCCAGCAGCAGGGGACTAGCGGAGTACAATGAGCAGTTCTTC. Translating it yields CASSRGLAEYNEQFF.

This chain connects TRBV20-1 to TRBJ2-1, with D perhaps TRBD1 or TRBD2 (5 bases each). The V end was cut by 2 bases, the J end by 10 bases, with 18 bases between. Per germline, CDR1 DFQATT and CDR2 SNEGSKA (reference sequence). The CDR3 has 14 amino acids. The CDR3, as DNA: TGCAGTGCTAGATACCGGGGCCGCCTGGGGGAGCAGTTCTTC. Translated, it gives CSARYRGRLGEQFF.

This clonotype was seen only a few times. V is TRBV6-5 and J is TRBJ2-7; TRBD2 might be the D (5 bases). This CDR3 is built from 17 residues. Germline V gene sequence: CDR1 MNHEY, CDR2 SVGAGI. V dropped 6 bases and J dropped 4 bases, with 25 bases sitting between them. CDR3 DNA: TGTGCCAGCAGGTTACGGGGTCCTGTGAGGGCGAGATACGAGCAGTACTTC. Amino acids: CASRLRGPVRARYEQYF.

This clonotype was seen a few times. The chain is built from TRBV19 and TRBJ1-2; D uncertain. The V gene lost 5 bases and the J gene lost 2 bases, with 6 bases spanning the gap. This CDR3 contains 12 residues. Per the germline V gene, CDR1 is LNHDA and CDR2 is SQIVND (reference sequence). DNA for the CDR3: TGTGCCAGTAGTGCGGTGAACTATGGCTACACCTTC. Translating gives CASSAVNYGYTF.

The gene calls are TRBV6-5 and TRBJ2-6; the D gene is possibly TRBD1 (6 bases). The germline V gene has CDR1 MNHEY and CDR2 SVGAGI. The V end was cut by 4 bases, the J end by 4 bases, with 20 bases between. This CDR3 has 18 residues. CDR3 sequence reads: CASSFSTFRGPGANVLTF. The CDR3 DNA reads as TGTGCCAGCAGTTTTTCTACTTTCAGGGGTCCCGGGGCCAACGTCCTGACTTTC.

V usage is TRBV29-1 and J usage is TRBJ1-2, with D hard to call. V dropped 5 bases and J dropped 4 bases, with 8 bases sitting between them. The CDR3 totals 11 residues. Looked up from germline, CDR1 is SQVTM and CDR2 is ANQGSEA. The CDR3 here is CSVPMVYGYTF. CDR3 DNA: TGCAGCGTTCCTATGGTCTATGGCTACACCTTC.

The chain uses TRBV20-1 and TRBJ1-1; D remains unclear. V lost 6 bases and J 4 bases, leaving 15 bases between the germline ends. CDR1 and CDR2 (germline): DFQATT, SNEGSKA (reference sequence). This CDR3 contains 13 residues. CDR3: CSASGAGITEAFF. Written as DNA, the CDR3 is TGCAGTGCCAGCGGTGCGGGGATCACTGAAGCTTTCTTT.

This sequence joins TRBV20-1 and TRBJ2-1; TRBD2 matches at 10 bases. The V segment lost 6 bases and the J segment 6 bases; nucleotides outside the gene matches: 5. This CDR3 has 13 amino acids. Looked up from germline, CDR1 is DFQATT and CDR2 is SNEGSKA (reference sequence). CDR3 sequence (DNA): TGCAGTGCCACTAGCGGGATGGGCAATGAGCAGTTCTTC. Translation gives CSATSGMGNEQFF.

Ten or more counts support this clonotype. CDR3 in DNA: TGTGCCAGCAGCGAGGGACAGGGGAACACCGGGGAGCTGTTTTTT. Its translation is CASSEGQGNTGELFF. The rearrangement joins TRBV4-2 to TRBJ2-2; 9 bases agree with TRBD1. The ends lost 5 bases at V and 1 base at J; junction bases unmatched: 2. CDR1 and CDR2 (germline): LGHNA, YNFKEQ. The CDR3 consists of 15 residues.

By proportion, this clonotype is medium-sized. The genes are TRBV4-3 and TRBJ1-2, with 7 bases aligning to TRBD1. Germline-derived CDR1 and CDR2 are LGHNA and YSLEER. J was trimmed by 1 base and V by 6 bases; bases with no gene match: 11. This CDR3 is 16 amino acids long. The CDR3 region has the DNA TGCGCCAGCAGTCCCAACGACAGGGCGCTTAACTATGGCTACACCTTC. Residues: CASSPNDRALNYGYTF.

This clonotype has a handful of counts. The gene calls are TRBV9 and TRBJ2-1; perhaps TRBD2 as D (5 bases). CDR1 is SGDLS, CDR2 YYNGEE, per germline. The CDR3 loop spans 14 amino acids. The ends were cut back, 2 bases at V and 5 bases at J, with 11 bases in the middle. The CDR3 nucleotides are TGTGCCAGCAGCGTCTTGCTAGCTGACAATGAGCAGTTCTTC. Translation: CASSVLLADNEQFF.

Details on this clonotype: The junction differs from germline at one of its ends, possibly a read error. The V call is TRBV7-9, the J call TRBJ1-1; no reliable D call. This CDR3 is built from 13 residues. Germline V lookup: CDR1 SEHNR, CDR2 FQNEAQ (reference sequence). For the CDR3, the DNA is TGTGCCAGCAGCTCGACGGACCGAGAAAGCTTTGGCTTT. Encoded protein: CASSSTDRESFGF.